These T cell receptor beta chains were read from a single sample in a study of T cells in Graves' hyperthyroidism and ophthalmopathy. Each CDR3 protein is one row after TCRdb ran MiXCR on the multiplex PCR reads. The sample records 300,000 or so distinct CDR3 sequences, around a fifth being singletons. What was sequenced was blood. Receptors originate from a woman aged 50 to 60 with Graves' hyperthyroidism. Both conserved end residues are part of each CDR3. Each record gives: J gene, V gene, clone size, D gene, CDR3 DNA, CDR3 protein. A D gene is named only where the DNA matches it firmly. A row's size may be missing; if present it is once, few, many or a size class.

J gene: TRBJ2-3; V gene: TRBV28; clone size: .; D gene: .; CDR3 DNA: TGTGCCAGCAGTTTGAGCGCTTTCGACACAGATACGCAGTATTTT; CDR3 protein: CASSLSAFDTDTQYF
J gene: TRBJ2-7; V gene: TRBV30; clone size: many; D gene: TRBD2; CDR3 DNA: TGTGCCTGGAAGCCTAGCGGGGCACTTCCCTACGAGCAGTACTTC; CDR3 protein: CAWKPSGALPYEQYF
J gene: TRBJ1-1; V gene: TRBV5-1; clone size: many; D gene: .; CDR3 DNA: TGCGCCAGCTGGGGGGGGCAGATGAACACTGAAGCTTTCTTT; CDR3 protein: CASWGGQMNTEAFF
J gene: TRBJ1-1; V gene: TRBV5-1; clone size: many; D gene: TRBD1; CDR3 DNA: TGCGCCAGCAGCTGGGGGGACAGGGCGTACACTGAAGCTTTCTTT; CDR3 protein: CASSWGDRAYTEAFF
J gene: TRBJ2-1; V gene: TRBV6-2/TRBV6-3; clone size: .; D gene: TRBD2; CDR3 DNA: TGTGCCAGCAGGCTTAGCGGGGGGGCGTACAATGAGCAGTTCTTC; CDR3 protein: CASRLSGGAYNEQFF
J gene: TRBJ2-7; V gene: TRBV28; clone size: many; D gene: .; CDR3 DNA: TGTGCCAGCATCTCCGGGACGGAGGGGTACGAGCAGTACTTC; CDR3 protein: CASISGTEGYEQYF
J gene: TRBJ1-5; V gene: TRBV6-4; clone size: .; D gene: .; CDR3 DNA: TGTGCCAGCAGTTACTTGGCCCGCAATCAGCCCCAGCATTTT; CDR3 protein: CASSYLARNQPQHF
J gene: TRBJ2-7; V gene: TRBV3-1; clone size: many; D gene: .; CDR3 DNA: TGTGCCAGCAGCCAAGATCTAACAGGGACTGACGAGCAGTACTTC; CDR3 protein: CASSQDLTGTDEQYF
J gene: TRBJ2-7; V gene: TRBV28; clone size: .; D gene: TRBD1; CDR3 DNA: TGTGCCAGCGCGAGGACAGGAGGATCCGAGCAGTACTTC; CDR3 protein: CASARTGGSEQYF
J gene: TRBJ1-5; V gene: TRBV2; clone size: .; D gene: TRBD1; CDR3 DNA: TGTGCCAGCATGGGACAGGGAAAACAGCCCCAGCATTTT; CDR3 protein: CASMGQGKQPQHF
J gene: TRBJ1-1; V gene: TRBV12-3/TRBV12-4; clone size: .; D gene: .; CDR3 DNA: TGTGCCAGCAGTTTGAAAGGTGACACTGAAGCTCTCTTT; CDR3 protein: CASSLKGDTEALF
J gene: TRBJ2-2; V gene: TRBV2; clone size: .; D gene: .; CDR3 DNA: TGTGCCAGCAGTTCGGCCCTCTCCGGGTTTCGGCCCGGGGAGCTGTTTTTT; CDR3 protein: CASSSALSGFRPGELFF
J gene: TRBJ2-1; V gene: TRBV18; clone size: .; D gene: .; CDR3 DNA: TGTGCCAGCTCAGAGGCGCAAGGAATCTACAATGAGCAGTTCTTC; CDR3 protein: CASSEAQGIYNEQFF
J gene: TRBJ1-6; V gene: TRBV12-3/TRBV12-4; clone size: .; D gene: .; CDR3 DNA: TGTGCCAGCAGTTTCAGGGGCTCCTATAATTCACCCCTCCACTTT; CDR3 protein: CASSFRGSYNSPLHF
J gene: TRBJ2-2; V gene: TRBV2; clone size: many; D gene: TRBD1; CDR3 DNA: TGTGCCAGCAGTGGGACAGGGTTTACCGGGGAGCTGTTTTTT; CDR3 protein: CASSGTGFTGELFF
J gene: TRBJ2-2; V gene: TRBV28; clone size: .; D gene: .; CDR3 DNA: TGTGCCAGCAGTTTCGCGGGTTCCGGGGAGCTGTTTTTT; CDR3 protein: CASSFAGSGELFF
J gene: TRBJ1-1; V gene: TRBV7-9; clone size: many; D gene: .; CDR3 DNA: TGTGCCAGCAGCCGGGTGGGAGGGGGCACTGAAGCTTTCTTT; CDR3 protein: CASSRVGGGTEAFF
J gene: TRBJ1-1; V gene: TRBV5-1; clone size: few; D gene: .; CDR3 DNA: TGCGCCAGCACCAGGGGTCCCGGGGACACTGAAGCTTTCTTT; CDR3 protein: CASTRGPGDTEAFF
J gene: TRBJ1-4; V gene: TRBV24-1; clone size: .; D gene: .; CDR3 DNA: TGTGCCACCAGTGATTTTGGAAAACTGTTTTTT; CDR3 protein: CATSDFGKLFF
J gene: TRBJ2-1; V gene: TRBV7-9; clone size: many; D gene: .; CDR3 DNA: TGTGCCAGCAGCTTAGCGCGGGCTAGCTACGACTACAATGAGCAGTTCTTC; CDR3 protein: CASSLARASYDYNEQFF
J gene: TRBJ1-4; V gene: TRBV28; clone size: many; D gene: .; CDR3 DNA: TGTGCCAGCAGTTTCTCAGGCGGTAAAAATGAAAAACTGTTTTTT; CDR3 protein: CASSFSGGKNEKLFF
J gene: TRBJ2-5; V gene: TRBV2; clone size: .; D gene: .; CDR3 DNA: TGTGCCAGCAGGCAACGGGGAAGTAAAGAGACCCAGTACTTC; CDR3 protein: CASRQRGSKETQYF
J gene: TRBJ1-5; V gene: TRBV2; clone size: many; D gene: TRBD1; CDR3 DNA: TGTGCCAGCGGGGACAGCTCCAATCAGCCCCAGCATTTT; CDR3 protein: CASGDSSNQPQHF
J gene: TRBJ2-7; V gene: TRBV6-1; clone size: many; D gene: .; CDR3 DNA: TGTGCCAGCAGTGACGAATCCGGAAGCTCCTACGAGCAGTACTTC; CDR3 protein: CASSDESGSSYEQYF
J gene: TRBJ1-1; V gene: TRBV28; clone size: .; D gene: TRBD1; CDR3 DNA: TGTGCCAGCAGTGCGAACGGGCTGGGACAGGGTATGGGTACTGAAGCTTTCTTT; CDR3 protein: CASSANGLGQGMGTEAFF
J gene: TRBJ2-7; V gene: TRBV28; clone size: many; D gene: .; CDR3 DNA: TGTGCCAGCACCGAAACGGTGGGAGAATACGAGCAGTACTTC; CDR3 protein: CASTETVGEYEQYF